The rows below give T cell receptor beta chains drawn from one sample of a study of blood T cell repertoires in COVID-19. Profiled with immunoSEQ multiplex PCR; TCRdb holds only in-frame clones, not every one. The sample includes tens of thousands of clones, about 90% of them seen just once. Material for sequencing was peripheral blood. These receptors all stem from a middle-aged man with COVID-19, enrolled during active disease. Each CDR3 is given with its conserved first and last residue. D genes are given only for firm matches. Clone size is not always given. Where it is, it says once, few, many or a class for expanded clones.

j_call,v_call,d_call,clone_size,cdr3_nt,cdr3_aa
TRBJ2-1,TRBV10-3,TRBD1,NA,TGTGCCTTAGGCAGGGCCGGACAGGGCAACAATGAGCAGTTCTTC,CALGRAGQGNNEQFF
TRBJ2-7,TRBV7-6,NA,NA,TGTGCCAGCAGCCCCTCCCCCCCTAGCCTCACCTACGAGCAGTACTTC,CASSPSPPSLTYEQYF
TRBJ2-5,TRBV28,NA,NA,TGTGCCAGCAGTTTATCCGGGCAAGAGACCCAGTACTTC,CASSLSGQETQYF
TRBJ1-5,TRBV9,NA,NA,TGTGCCAGCAGCGTAGGTGGGGGGAACAATCAGCCCCAGCATTTT,CASSVGGGNNQPQHF
TRBJ1-1,TRBV11-2,NA,few,TGTGCCAGCAGTTATCTAAGGACAGCTGAAGCTTTCTTT,CASSYLRTAEAFF
TRBJ1-1,TRBV29-1,TRBD1,NA,TGCAGCGTTGCCGGGACAGGGGACGGCACTGAAGCTTTCTTT,CSVAGTGDGTEAFF
TRBJ1-3,TRBV19,NA,NA,TGTGCCAGTGACTACGGGCATTCTGGAAACACCATATATTTT,CASDYGHSGNTIYF
TRBJ1-4,TRBV5-1,NA,few,TGCGCCAGCAGTAGTTCAACTCGTAATGAAAAACTGTTTTTT,CASSSSTRNEKLFF
TRBJ1-3,TRBV7-2,NA,NA,TGTGCCAGCAGCCCGCACGGGGGGGCCCTGCCAACCATATATTTT,CASSPHGGALPTIYF
TRBJ1-6,TRBV5-4,NA,NA,TGTGCCAGCAGCTTGATGGGGGCAGGGAATTCACCCCTCCACTTT,CASSLMGAGNSPLHF
TRBJ2-3,TRBV27,NA,NA,TGTGCCAGCAGTCCCCTGATGGGGGGTGGCACAGATACGCAGTATTTT,CASSPLMGGGTDTQYF
TRBJ1-1,TRBV11-2,NA,NA,TGTGCCAGCAGCCGGTACCGGGCTGAAGCTTTCTTT,CASSRYRAEAFF
TRBJ2-2,TRBV27,TRBD2,NA,TGTGCCAGCAGCACTAGCGCCCACACCGGGGAGCTGTTTTTT,CASSTSAHTGELFF
TRBJ1-6,TRBV3-1/TRBV3-2,TRBD1,NA,TGTGCCAGCAGCCAAGGGACAGGGGGCCATTCACCCCTCCACTTT,CASSQGTGGHSPLHF
TRBJ2-5,TRBV27,NA,NA,TGTGCCAGCAGTTACAGGGCCTGGGGGACCCAGTACTTC,CASSYRAWGTQYF
TRBJ1-2,TRBV24-1,NA,NA,TGTGCCACCAGTACACAGGACAACAACTATGGCTACACCTTC,CATSTQDNNYGYTF
TRBJ1-6,TRBV19,NA,NA,TGTGCCAGTAGTATAGAACTATTCCTGAGGTCACCCCTCCACTTT,CASSIELFLRSPLHF
TRBJ1-4,TRBV5-1,TRBD1,NA,TGCGCCAGCAGCTTCACCGGGACAGCGGAAAAAAAACTGTTTTTT,CASSFTGTAEKKLFF
TRBJ2-2,TRBV5-1,NA,NA,TGCGCCAGCAGCTTGGTGGGGAGCACCGGGGAGCTGTTTTTT,CASSLVGSTGELFF
TRBJ1-1,TRBV24-1,TRBD1,NA,TGTGCCACAACCGGGACAGGGGACACTGAAGCTTTCTTT,CATTGTGDTEAFF
TRBJ2-1,TRBV28,TRBD1,NA,TGTGCCAGCAGTGCCGACAGGGCCACCTACAATGAGCAGTTCTTC,CASSADRATYNEQFF
TRBJ2-7,TRBV2,TRBD1,NA,TGTGCCAGCAGTGAAGGGGACAGGGCAGCCTACGAGCAGTACTTC,CASSEGDRAAYEQYF
TRBJ2-7,TRBV18,NA,NA,TGTGCCAGCTCACCACAACAGGGGACTGAACACGAGCAGTACTTC,CASSPQQGTEHEQYF
TRBJ1-4,TRBV5-1,NA,once,TGCGCCAGCAGCCTAGAGAAGGTTGAAAAACTGTTTTTT,CASSLEKVEKLFF
TRBJ1-3,TRBV7-8,NA,NA,TGTGCCAGCAGCTTCGGGAGCTCTGGAAACACCATATATTTT,CASSFGSSGNTIYF
TRBJ2-3,TRBV9,NA,few,TGTGCCAGCAGCTCCCCGAGGGCTAGCACAGATACGCAGTATTTT,CASSSPRASTDTQYF
TRBJ2-7,TRBV12-3/TRBV12-4,NA,NA,TGTGCCAGCAGTCGGAGCTCCTACGAGCAGTACTTC,CASSRSSYEQYF
TRBJ1-2,TRBV12-3/TRBV12-4,TRBD1,NA,TGTGCCAGCAGCGCGGGACAGAGCCCGGCCCGCTTC,CASSAGQSPARF
TRBJ2-5,TRBV6-2/TRBV6-3,TRBD2,NA,TGTGCCAGCAGTTCCGGGACTAGCGGGGGCAACCAAGAGACCCAGTACTTC,CASSSGTSGGNQETQYF